This T cell receptor beta chain was recovered during a study of response to subunit inactivated influenza vaccine. J was trimmed by 6 bases and V by 2 bases; bases with no gene match: 15. This CDR3 is 18 amino acids long. Germline V gives CDR1 DFQATT, CDR2 SNEGSKA (reference sequence). In its sample, this clonotype was seen a few times. The antigen remains undetermined. TCRdb analysed the RT-PCR reads with MiXCR anew, one entry per CDR3 protein. This sample has approximately 500,000 distinct CDR3 sequences; 13% occur once, and the top ten carry about an eighth. Points from the study as a whole: Each seasonal influenza vaccination recruits few new T cells, the authors suggested.

Sequencing used PBMCs from blood, obtained 45 days after vaccination. The origin of this receptor is a man aged 50 to 59 who received an inactivated influenza vaccine. The chain is built from TRBV20-1 and TRBJ2-3; 12 bases line up with TRBD2. The CDR3 region is CSARPRNRGLAGRDTQYF. The CDR3 DNA is TGCAGTGCTAGACCCCGGAACCGTGGACTAGCGGGGAGGGATACGCAGTATTTT.